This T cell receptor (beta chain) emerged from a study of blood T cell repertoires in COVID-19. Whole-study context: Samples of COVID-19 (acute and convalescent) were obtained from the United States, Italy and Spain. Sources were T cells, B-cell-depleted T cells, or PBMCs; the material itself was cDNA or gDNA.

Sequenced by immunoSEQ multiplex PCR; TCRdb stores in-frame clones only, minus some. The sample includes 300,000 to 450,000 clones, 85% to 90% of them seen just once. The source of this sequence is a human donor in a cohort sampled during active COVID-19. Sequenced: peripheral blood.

CDR3 nucleotide sequence: TGTGCCAGCAGGCCCTGGACAGAAAATTCACCCCTCCACTTT. Its protein product is CASRPWTENSPLHF. The chain employs TRBV2 and TRBJ1-6; tentatively, D is TRBD1 (6 bases). The length of the CDR3 is 14 residues. Germline lookup yields CDR1 SNHLY and CDR2 FYNNEI. With 6 bases removed from V and 7 bases from J, the gap between germline ends came to 13 bases.